Shown below are 17 T cell receptor beta chains from a single sample sequenced in a study of CD8+CD57+ T cells in acquired aplastic anemia. Patients who underwent sequencing had shown CD8+CD57+ cell expansion by flow cytometry. TCR beta VDJ and CDR3 profiling used genomic DNA as template. TCRdb fed the reads into MiXCR, producing one record per CDR3 protein. The repertoire holds around 220,000 distinct CDR3 sequences, with about half as singletons. The sequenced sample consisted of sorted CD4+, CD8+, or CD8+CD57+ T cells (not recorded which) from PBMCs. These receptors all stem from a human donor with aplastic anemia.

The chain has TRBV19 and TRBJ1-2, with unresolved D. The CDR3 totals 11 residues. Germline V gene lookup returns CDR1 LNHDA and CDR2 SQIVND (reference sequence). Trimming took 6 bases from V and 4 from J, leaving 6 bases between them. The CDR3 is CASRDTYGYTF. The DNA of the CDR3 is TGTGCCAGTAGAGACACCTATGGCTACACCTTC.

Worth noting for this clonotype: This may be a read error: a much more frequent sequence differs by one nucleotide. This rearrangement joins TRBV7-8 to TRBJ2-1, with D tentatively TRBD1 (5 bases). Germline V CDR1 and CDR2: SGHVS, FQNEAQ. The CDR3 length is 16 residues. CDR3 residues: CASSLGQTISYNERFF. As DNA, the CDR3 is TGTGCCAGCAGCTTAGGACAGACCATCTCCTACAATGAGCGGTTCTTC.

This clonotype came up many times. The chain carries TRBV30 and TRBJ1-1, with D possibly being TRBD1 (5 bases). Trimming shortened V by 2 bases and J by 1 base, and 8 bases separated the two germline ends. CDR1 and CDR2 (germline): GTSNPN, SVGIG (reference sequence). This CDR3 has 13 amino acids. In nucleotides, the CDR3 is TGTGCCTGGAGTACAACAGGGAACACTGAAGCTTTCTTT. It translates to CAWSTTGNTEAFF.

This clonotype showed up many times. The chain combines TRBV5-8 with TRBJ2-5; possibly TRBD1 or TRBD2 for D (5 bases each). Between the trimmed V and J ends, which lost 8 bases and 7 bases, there was a span of 24 bases. Germline CDR1 SGHTS, CDR2 YDEGEE. This CDR3 has 15 residues. The CDR3 sequence: CASGNRGPIRTTQYF. The CDR3 nucleotides read TGTGCCAGTGGTAATCGGGGACCGATCAGGACGACCCAGTACTTC. The variable domain in full, completed from reference TRBV5-8 and TRBJ2-5, reads EAGVTQSPTHLIKTRGQQATLRCSPISGHTSVYWYQQALGLGLQFLLWYDEGEERNRGNFPPRFSGRQFPNYSSELNVNALELEDSALYLCASGNRGPIRTTQYFGPGTRLLVL.

This clonotype has more than one count but fewer than ten. A much larger clone is a single base away; this may be a read error. V usage is TRBV20-1 and J usage is TRBJ1-4; a weak D match, TRBD1 (5 bases). The CDR3 has 14 amino acids. Trimming stripped 0 bases from V and 10 bases from J, with 15 bases between. Germline CDR1 and CDR2: DFQATT and SNEGSKA (reference sequence). This CDR3 is CSARDPGGGGKLFF. The CDR3 DNA reads as TGCAGTGCTAGAGATCCGGGTGGGGGTGGAAAACTGTTTTTT.

A remark on this clonotype: One junction end does not reproduce the germline sequence, and a read error may be involved. The gene calls are TRBV7-6 and TRBJ2-1; TRBD2 matches at 8 bases. CDR1 SGHVS and CDR2 FNYEAQ come from the germline V gene. The CDR3 is 13 residues long. The CDR3 DNA sequence: TGTGCCAGCAGCTTAGTATCCGGGGGGGCCCTGGTCTTC. Translating it yields CASSLVSGGALVF.

This clonotype was detected a few times. The rearrangement joins TRBV15 to TRBJ1-1, with 8 bases lining up with TRBD1. Unmatched junction bases numbered 8, after V lost 5 bases and J lost 6 bases. Germline V gene data show CDR1 as LNHNV and CDR2 as YYDKDF (reference sequence). The CDR3 has 14 residues. In nucleotides, the CDR3 is TGTGCCACCAGCCTAGGGACAGGCGGAGCTGAAGCTTTCTTT. This sequence encodes CATSLGTGGAEAFF.

A remark on this clonotype: A junction boundary mismatches the germline segment, possibly from a read error. This chain links TRBV24-1 with TRBJ2-3; tentatively, D is TRBD2 (5 bases). The CDR3 length is 14 residues. Per the germline V gene, CDR1 is KGHDR and CDR2 is SFDVKD. This CDR3 is CASSDEAGTDTQYF. The CDR3 DNA reads as TGTGCCAGCAGTGACGAAGCGGGCACAGATACGCAGTATTTT.

This clonotype has a count of ten or more. The gene calls are TRBV5-1 and TRBJ2-5, with TRBD2 as a possible D gene (5 bases). The ends were cut back, 0 bases at V and 2 bases at J, with 8 bases in the middle. In germline, CDR1 is SGHRS, CDR2 YFSETQ. The CDR3 runs 14 residues. CDR3 sequence reads: CASSLGGNQETQYF. DNA of the CDR3: TGCGCCAGCAGCTTGGGAGGGAATCAAGAGACCCAGTACTTC. Together with reference TRBV5-1 and TRBJ2-5, the CDR3 gives the full variable domain: KAGVTQTPRYLIKTRGQQVTLSCSPISGHRSVSWYQQTPGQGLQFLFEYFSETQRNKGNFPGRFSGRQFSNSRSEMNVSTLELGDSALYLCASSLGGNQETQYFGPGTRLLVL.

This chain joins TRBV11-2 and TRBJ2-1, with 9 nucleotides matching TRBD1. The CDR3 spans 15 residues. V gave up 5 bases and J gave up 6 bases; unmatched junction bases: 8. Germline assignment: CDR1 SGHAT and CDR2 FQNNGV. CDR3 residues: CASSPSGTGINEQFF. CDR3 nucleotides: TGTGCCAGCAGCCCCTCCGGGACAGGGATCAATGAGCAGTTCTTC.

V gene TRBV5-1 combines with J gene TRBJ1-1, with 8 bases identical to TRBD1. CDR1 SGHRS and CDR2 YFSETQ come from the germline V gene. The junction had 8 bases not matched to a gene; V was cut back by 4 bases and J by 0 bases. The CDR3 has 16 residues. The CDR3 DNA reads TGCGCCAGCAGCCAGTACGGGACAGGTATGAACACTGAAGCTTTCTTT. It encodes CASSQYGTGMNTEAFF.

The rearrangement links TRBV12-3 or TRBV12-4 to TRBJ1-1, with 7 bases lining up with TRBD1. The CDR3 spans 13 residues. The J segment lost 8 bases and the V segment lost 6 bases, leaving 9 bases of the junction unmatched. CDR3 loop: CASSAYQDREAFF. Written as DNA, the CDR3 is TGTGCCAGCAGCGCCTACCAGGACAGGGAAGCTTTCTTT.

This clonotype was picked up many times. The rearrangement uses TRBV7-9 and TRBJ2-3; possibly TRBD2 for D (6 bases). The CDR3 runs to 14 residues. Trimming removed 6 bases at V and 5 bases at J, with 15 bases between. Per germline, CDR1 SEHNR and CDR2 FQNEAQ (reference sequence). The CDR3 region is CASRRDGLGDTQYF. CDR3 DNA: TGTGCCAGCAGGCGGGACGGATTAGGAGATACGCAGTATTTT.

Of note for this clonotype: The conserved phenylalanine or tryptophan is not found at the CDR3 terminus, so this likely reflects a read error. The chain employs TRBV20-1 and TRBJ1-2; D is perhaps TRBD1 (5 bases). V was clipped by 3 bases and J by 8 bases, with 16 bases between them. This CDR3 is built from 13 residues. CDR1 and CDR2 from the germline V gene are DFQATT and SNEGSKA (reference sequence). CDR3 residues: CSARTGGGKGYTL. For the CDR3, the DNA is TGCAGTGCTAGGACGGGGGGTGGGAAAGGCTACACCCTC.

This chain connects TRBV6-5 to TRBJ2-7, with D perhaps TRBD2 (6 bases). The V end lost 8 bases, the J end lost 7 bases, and 18 bases lay between the germline ends. Germline CDR1 MNHEY, CDR2 SVGAGI. This CDR3 spans 13 amino acids. CDR3 nucleotide sequence: TGTGCCAGCGGAGATACTAGCCTAACGGAGCAGTACTTC. As protein: CASGDTSLTEQYF.

This clonotype was seen once. An end of the junction does not agree with germline; a read error may underlie this. The CDR3: CSVEDRRERLFF. The DNA of the CDR3 is TGCAGCGTTGAAGATCGGAGGGAAAGACTGTTTTTT. The chain combines TRBV29-1 with TRBJ1-4; no firm D call. The germline CDR1 and CDR2 sequences are SQVTM and ANQGSEA. The length of the CDR3 is 12 residues.

DNA of the CDR3: TGTGCCAGCAGCCAAGGACTAGCTTTAGGTAACACGCAGTATTTT. Translating it yields CASSQGLALGNTQYF. The chain has TRBV7-2 and TRBJ2-3, with TRBD2 matching 8 bases. The CDR3 spans 15 residues. The V gene's germline CDR1 is SGHTA and CDR2 FQGNSA. With 5 bases clipped from V and 9 bases from J, the junction kept 13 bases outside the gene matches.